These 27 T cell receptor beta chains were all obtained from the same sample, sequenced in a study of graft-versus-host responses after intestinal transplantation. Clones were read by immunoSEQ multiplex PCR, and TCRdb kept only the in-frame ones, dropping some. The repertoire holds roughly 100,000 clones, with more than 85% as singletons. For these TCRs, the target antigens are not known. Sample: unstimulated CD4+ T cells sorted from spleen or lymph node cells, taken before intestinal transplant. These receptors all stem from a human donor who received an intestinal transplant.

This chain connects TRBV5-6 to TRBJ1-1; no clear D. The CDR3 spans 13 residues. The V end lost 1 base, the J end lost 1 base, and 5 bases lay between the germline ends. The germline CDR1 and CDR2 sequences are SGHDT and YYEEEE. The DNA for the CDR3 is TGTGCCAGCAGCTTGTTGACGAACACTGAAGCTTTCTTT. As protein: CASSLLTNTEAFF. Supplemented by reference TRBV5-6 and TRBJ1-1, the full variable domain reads DAGVTQSPTHLIKTRGQQVTLRCSPKSGHDTVSWYQQALGQGPQFIFQYYEEEERQRGNFPDRFSGHQFPNYSSELNVNALLLGDSALYLCASSLLTNTEAFFGQGTRLTVV.

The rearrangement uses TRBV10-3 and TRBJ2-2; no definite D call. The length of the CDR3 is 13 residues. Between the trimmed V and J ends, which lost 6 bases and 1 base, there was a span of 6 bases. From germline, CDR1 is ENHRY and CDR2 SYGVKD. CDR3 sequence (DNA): TGTGCCATCAGCCCCGGGAACACCGGGGAGCTGTTTTTT. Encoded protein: CAISPGNTGELFF.

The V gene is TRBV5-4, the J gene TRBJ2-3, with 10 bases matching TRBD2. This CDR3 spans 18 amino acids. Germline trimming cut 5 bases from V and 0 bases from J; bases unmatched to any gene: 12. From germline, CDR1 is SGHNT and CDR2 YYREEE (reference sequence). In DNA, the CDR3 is TGTGCCAGCAGTCCTGAGCGGGGGGGGACTACTAGCACAGATACGCAGTATTTT. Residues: CASSPERGGTTSTDTQYF.

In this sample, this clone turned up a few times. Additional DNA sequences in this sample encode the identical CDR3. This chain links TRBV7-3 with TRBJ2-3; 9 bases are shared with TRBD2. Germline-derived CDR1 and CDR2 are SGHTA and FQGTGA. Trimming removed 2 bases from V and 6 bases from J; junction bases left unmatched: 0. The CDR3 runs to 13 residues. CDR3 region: CASSLGLADTQYF. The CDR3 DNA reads TGTGCCAGCAGCTTAGGACTAGCGGATACGCAGTATTTT.

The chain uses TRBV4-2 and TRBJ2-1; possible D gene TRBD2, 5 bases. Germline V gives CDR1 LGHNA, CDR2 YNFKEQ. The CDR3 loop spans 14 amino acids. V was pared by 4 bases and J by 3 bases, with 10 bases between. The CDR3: CASSRGSGYNEQFF. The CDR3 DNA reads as TGTGCCAGCAGCCGCGGCAGCGGCTACAATGAGCAGTTCTTC.

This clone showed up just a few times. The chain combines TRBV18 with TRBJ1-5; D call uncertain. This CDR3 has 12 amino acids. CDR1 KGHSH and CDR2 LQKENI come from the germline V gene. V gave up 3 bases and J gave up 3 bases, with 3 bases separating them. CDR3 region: CASSPDNQPQHF. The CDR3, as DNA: TGTGCCAGCTCACCGGACAATCAGCCCCAGCATTTT.

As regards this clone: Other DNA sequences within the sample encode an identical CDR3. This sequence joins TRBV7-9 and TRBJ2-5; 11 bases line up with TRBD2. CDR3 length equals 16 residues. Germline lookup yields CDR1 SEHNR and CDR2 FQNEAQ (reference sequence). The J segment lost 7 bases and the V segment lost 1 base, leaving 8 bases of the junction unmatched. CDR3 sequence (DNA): TGTGCCAGCAGCTTAGAACTAGCGGGGGCCCGGGGGACCCAGTACTTC. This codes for CASSLELAGARGTQYF.

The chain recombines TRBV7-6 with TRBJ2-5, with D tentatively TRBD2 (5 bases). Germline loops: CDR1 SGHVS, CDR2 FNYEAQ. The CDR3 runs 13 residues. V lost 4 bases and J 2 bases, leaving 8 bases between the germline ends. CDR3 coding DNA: TGTGCCAGCAGCTCCCGGGGTCAAGAGACCCAGTACTTC. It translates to CASSSRGQETQYF.

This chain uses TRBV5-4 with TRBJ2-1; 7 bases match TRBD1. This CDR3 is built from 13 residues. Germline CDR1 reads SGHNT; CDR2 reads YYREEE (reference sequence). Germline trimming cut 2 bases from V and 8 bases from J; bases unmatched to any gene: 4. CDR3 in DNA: TGTGCCAGCAGCTTAGCAGGGGGATATGAGCAGTTCTTC. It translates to CASSLAGGYEQFF.

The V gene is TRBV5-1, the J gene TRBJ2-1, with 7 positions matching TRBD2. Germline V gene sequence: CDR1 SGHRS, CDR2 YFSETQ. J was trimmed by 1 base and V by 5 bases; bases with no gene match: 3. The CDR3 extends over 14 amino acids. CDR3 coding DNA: TGCGCCAGCAGTAGCGGGTCTTCCTACAATGAGCAGTTCTTC. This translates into CASSSGSSYNEQFF.

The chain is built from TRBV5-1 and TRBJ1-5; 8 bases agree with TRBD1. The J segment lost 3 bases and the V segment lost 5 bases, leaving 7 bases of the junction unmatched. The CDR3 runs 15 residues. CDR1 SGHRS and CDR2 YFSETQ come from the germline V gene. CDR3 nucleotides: TGCGCCAGCAGGGGGGGGACAGGCTACAATCAGCCCCAGCATTTT. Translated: CASRGGTGYNQPQHF.

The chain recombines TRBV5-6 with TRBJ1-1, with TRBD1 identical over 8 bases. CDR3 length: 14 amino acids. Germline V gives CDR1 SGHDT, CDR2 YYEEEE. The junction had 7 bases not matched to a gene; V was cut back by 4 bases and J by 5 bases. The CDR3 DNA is TGTGCCAGCAGCAAACGGACAGGGTTTACTGAAGCTTTCTTT. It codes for CASSKRTGFTEAFF.

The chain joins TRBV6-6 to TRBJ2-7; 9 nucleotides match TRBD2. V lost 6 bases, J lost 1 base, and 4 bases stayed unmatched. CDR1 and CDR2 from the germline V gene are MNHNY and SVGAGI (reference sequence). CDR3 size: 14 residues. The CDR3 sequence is CASSLSGRSYEQYF. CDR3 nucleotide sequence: TGTGCCAGCAGCCTTAGCGGGAGATCCTACGAGCAGTACTTC.

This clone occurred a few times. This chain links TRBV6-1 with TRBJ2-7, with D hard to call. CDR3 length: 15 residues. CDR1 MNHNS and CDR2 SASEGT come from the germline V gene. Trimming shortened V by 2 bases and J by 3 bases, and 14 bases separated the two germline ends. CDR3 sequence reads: CASSEMASSLYEQYF. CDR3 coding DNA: TGTGCCAGCAGTGAAATGGCATCGAGCCTCTACGAGCAGTACTTC.

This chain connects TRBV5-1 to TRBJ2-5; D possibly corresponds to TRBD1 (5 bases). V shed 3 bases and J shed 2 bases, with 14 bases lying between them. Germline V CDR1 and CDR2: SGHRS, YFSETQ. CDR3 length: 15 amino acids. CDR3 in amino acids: CASSWGKTEQETQYF. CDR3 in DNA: TGCGCCAGCAGCTGGGGTAAGACAGAACAAGAGACCCAGTACTTC.

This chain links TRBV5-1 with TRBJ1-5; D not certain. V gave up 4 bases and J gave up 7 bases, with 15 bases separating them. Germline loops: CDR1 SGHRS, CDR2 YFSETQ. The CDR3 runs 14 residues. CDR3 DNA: TGCGCCAGCAGCCCCCTTCATCCCTGGCAGCCCCAGCATTTT. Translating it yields CASSPLHPWQPQHF.

The CDR3 DNA sequence: TGTGCCAGCAGTCCAACCCGGGACAGGCGATATAGCAATCAGCCCCAGCATTTT. Translating gives CASSPTRDRRYSNQPQHF. The rearrangement joins TRBV27 to TRBJ1-5, with TRBD1 matching 8 bases. CDR3 length equals 18 residues. Unmatched junction bases numbered 12, after V lost 5 bases and J lost 0 bases. Germline V gene sequence: CDR1 MNHEY, CDR2 SMNVEV (reference sequence).

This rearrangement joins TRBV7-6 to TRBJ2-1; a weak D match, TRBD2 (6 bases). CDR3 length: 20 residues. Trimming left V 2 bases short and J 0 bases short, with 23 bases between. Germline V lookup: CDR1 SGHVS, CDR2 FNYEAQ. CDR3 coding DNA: TGTGCCAGCAGCTTACGTGCGGGGAGAGGTTACCGAGACTCCTACAATGAGCAGTTCTTC. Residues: CASSLRAGRGYRDSYNEQFF.

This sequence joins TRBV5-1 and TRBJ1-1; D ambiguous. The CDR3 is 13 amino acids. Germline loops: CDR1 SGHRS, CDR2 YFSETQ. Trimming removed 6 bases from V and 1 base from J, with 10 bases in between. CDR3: CASMPRQNTEAFF. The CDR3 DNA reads TGCGCCAGCATGCCGAGACAGAACACTGAAGCTTTCTTT.

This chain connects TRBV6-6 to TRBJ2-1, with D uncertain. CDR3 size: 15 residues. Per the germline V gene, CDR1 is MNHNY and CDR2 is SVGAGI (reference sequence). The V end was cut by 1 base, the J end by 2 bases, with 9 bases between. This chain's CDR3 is CASSYWGGAYNEQFF. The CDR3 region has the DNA TGTGCCAGCAGTTACTGGGGTGGCGCCTACAATGAGCAGTTCTTC.

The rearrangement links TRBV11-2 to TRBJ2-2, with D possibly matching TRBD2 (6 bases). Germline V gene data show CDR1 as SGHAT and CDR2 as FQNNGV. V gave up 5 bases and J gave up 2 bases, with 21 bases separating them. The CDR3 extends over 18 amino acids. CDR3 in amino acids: CASSPAGIGGTNTGELFF. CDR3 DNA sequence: TGTGCCAGCAGCCCTGCGGGTATTGGGGGGACCAACACCGGGGAGCTGTTTTTT.

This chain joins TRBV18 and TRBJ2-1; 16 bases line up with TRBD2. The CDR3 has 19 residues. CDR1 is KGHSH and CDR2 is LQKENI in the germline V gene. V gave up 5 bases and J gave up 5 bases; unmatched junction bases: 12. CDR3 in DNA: TGTGCCAGCTCAGTACTGGTCGGGACTAGCGGGAGGGGTGACAATGAGCAGTTCTTC. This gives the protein CASSVLVGTSGRGDNEQFF.

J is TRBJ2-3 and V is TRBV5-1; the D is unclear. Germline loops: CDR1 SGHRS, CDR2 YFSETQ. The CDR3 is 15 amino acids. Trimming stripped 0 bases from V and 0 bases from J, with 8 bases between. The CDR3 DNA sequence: TGCGCCAGCAGCTTGGAGGCCCCTAGCACAGATACGCAGTATTTT. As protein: CASSLEAPSTDTQYF.

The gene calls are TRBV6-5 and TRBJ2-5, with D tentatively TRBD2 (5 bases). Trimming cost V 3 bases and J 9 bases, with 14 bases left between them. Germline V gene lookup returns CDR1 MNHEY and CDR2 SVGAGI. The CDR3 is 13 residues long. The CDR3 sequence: CASSYAGRRSQYF. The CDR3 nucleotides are TGTGCCAGCAGTTATGCGGGCCGGAGGTCCCAGTACTTC.

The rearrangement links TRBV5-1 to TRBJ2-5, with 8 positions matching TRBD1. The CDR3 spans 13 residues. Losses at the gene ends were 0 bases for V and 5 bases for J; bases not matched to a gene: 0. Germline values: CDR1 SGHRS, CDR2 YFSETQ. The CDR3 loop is CASSLGQGETQYF. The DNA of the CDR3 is TGCGCCAGCAGCTTGGGACAGGGGGAGACCCAGTACTTC.

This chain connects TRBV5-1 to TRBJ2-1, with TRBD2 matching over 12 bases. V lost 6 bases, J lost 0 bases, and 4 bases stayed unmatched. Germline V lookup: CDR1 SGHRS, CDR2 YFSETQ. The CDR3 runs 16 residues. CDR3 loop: CASTASGRGSYNEQFF. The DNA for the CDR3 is TGCGCCAGCACCGCTAGCGGGAGGGGCTCCTACAATGAGCAGTTCTTC.

The CDR3 coding sequence is TGTGCCAGCAGCCCCCAGGGATATAATTCACCCCTCCACTTT. Amino acid sequence: CASSPQGYNSPLHF. The chain is built from TRBV11-2 and TRBJ1-6; TRBD1 might be the D (5 bases). V gave up 5 bases and J gave up 4 bases, with 9 bases separating them. The germline CDR1 and CDR2 sequences are SGHAT and FQNNGV. This CDR3 comprises 14 residues. The full variable domain, its missing parts supplied by reference TRBV11-2 and TRBJ1-6, is EAGVAQSPRYKIIEKRQSVAFWCNPISGHATLYWYQQILGQGPKLLIQFQNNGVVDDSQLPKDRFSAERLKGVDSTLKIQPAKLEDSAVYLCASSPQGYNSPLHFGNGTRLTVT.